The 22 T cell receptor beta chains below all came from one sample that was sequenced in a study of blood T cell repertoires in COVID-19. Using immunoSEQ multiplex PCR, the repertoire was profiled, and TCRdb retains in-frame clones only, with some absent. The data hold 200,000 to 250,000 clones, with under 90% observed a single time. The sequenced material came from PBMCs or T cells enriched from blood (not recorded which). These receptors came from a woman between 55 and 75 years old who had recovered from COVID-19.

The chain has TRBV6-5 and TRBJ1-2; 7 bases map to TRBD1. Trimming took 6 bases from V and 4 from J; bases not matched to a gene: 11. The germline CDR1 and CDR2 sequences are MNHEY and SVGAGI. The CDR3 totals 15 residues. CDR3 nucleotide sequence: TGTGCCAGCAGCAGGACAGGAGGGCGTAGCTATGGCTACACCTTC. As protein: CASSRTGGRSYGYTF.

This clone was seen just once. The chain links TRBV19 to TRBJ2-1, with 7 bases lining up with TRBD1. CDR3 size: 15 residues. The germline gives CDR1 LNHDA, CDR2 SQIVND (reference sequence). V trimming: 4 bases; J trimming: 4 bases; junction bases outside the gene matches: 7. The CDR3: CASSRSGTVYNEQFF. CDR3 nucleotide sequence: TGTGCCAGTAGTAGGTCCGGGACAGTATACAATGAGCAGTTCTTC. The full variable domain, rest sourced from reference TRBV19 and TRBJ2-1, is DGGITQSPKYLFRKEGQNVTLSCEQNLNHDAMYWYRQDPGQGLRLIYYSQIVNDFQKGDIAEGYSVSREKKESFPLTVTSAQKNPTAFYLCASSRSGTVYNEQFFGPGTRLTVL.

This clone was detected once. The J gene is TRBJ1-3, the V gene TRBV7-6; possible D gene TRBD1, 5 bases. Germline CDR1 and CDR2: SGHVS and FNYEAQ. With 3 bases removed from V and 0 bases from J, the gap between germline ends came to 18 bases. The CDR3 is 18 residues long. CDR3 loop: CASSFGNGGIHSGNTIYF. CDR3 DNA: TGTGCCAGCAGCTTCGGAAATGGGGGGATTCACTCTGGAAACACCATATATTTT. The full variable domain, in which reference TRBV7-6 and TRBJ1-3 provide the parts outside the CDR3, is GAGVSQSPRYKVTKRGQDVALRCDPISGHVSLYWYRQALGQGPEFLTYFNYEAQQDKSGLPNDRFSAERPEGSISTLTIQRTEQRDSAMYRCASSFGNGGIHSGNTIYFGEGSWLTVV.

This rearrangement joins TRBV3-1 (or the pseudogene TRBV3-2) to TRBJ2-3; TRBD2 aligns across 9 bases. Trimming cost V 2 bases and J 1 base; bases outside gene matches: 1. CDR1 LGHDT and CDR2 YNNKEL come from the germline V gene (reference sequence). The CDR3 extends over 15 amino acids. CDR3 sequence reads: CASSQPSGGTDTQYF. The CDR3 bases are TGTGCCAGCAGCCAACCTAGCGGGGGCACAGATACGCAGTATTTT.

The V gene is TRBV3-1 (or the pseudogene TRBV3-2), the J gene TRBJ1-2; D call uncertain. This CDR3 comprises 15 residues. The V and J ends lost 0 bases and 8 bases respectively, with 16 bases between them. From germline, CDR1 is LGHDT and CDR2 YNNKEL (reference sequence). CDR3 amino acids: CASSQDWRAPRGYTF. The CDR3 nucleotides are TGTGCCAGCAGCCAAGATTGGCGGGCGCCGAGGGGCTACACCTTC.

The CDR3 DNA follows: TGCGCCAGCAGCCCGCCCACCTCTCTGGCGGGAGGGATGAACGAGCAGTACTTC. It yields the protein CASSPPTSLAGGMNEQYF. The chain carries TRBV4-1 and TRBJ2-7; the match to TRBD2 covers 9 bases. The length of the CDR3 is 18 residues. Germline CDR1 MGHRA, CDR2 YSYEKL. V lost 4 bases and J lost 5; bases outside the gene matches: 18.

The chain joins TRBV7-6 to TRBJ2-1; D not resolved. The CDR3 covers 14 residues. Deletions cut 5 bases from V and 7 bases from J, with 15 bases between. Per germline, CDR1 SGHVS and CDR2 FNYEAQ. Here the CDR3 reads CASSPAPGPNEQFF. The CDR3, as DNA: TGTGCCAGCAGCCCCGCGCCAGGTCCAAATGAGCAGTTCTTC.

This chain connects TRBV7-2 to TRBJ2-5; 8 nucleotides align to TRBD2. The V gene's germline CDR1 is SGHTA and CDR2 FQGNSA. The V gene end was trimmed by 5 bases and the J gene end by 5 bases; junction bases not matched to a gene: 7. This CDR3 is 14 amino acids long. CDR3 amino acids: CASSLGVAGETQYF. CDR3 sequence (DNA): TGTGCCAGCAGCCTGGGGGTAGCGGGGGAGACCCAGTACTTC. Variable domain in full (rest from reference TRBV7-2 and TRBJ2-5): GAGVSQSPSNKVTEKGKDVELRCDPISGHTALYWYRQSLGQGLEFLIYFQGNSAPDKSGLPSDRFSAERTGGSVSTLTIQRTQQEDSAVYLCASSLGVAGETQYFGPGTRLLVL.

The chain employs TRBV7-9 and TRBJ2-7; D is unclear. Per germline, CDR1 SEHNR and CDR2 FQNEAQ (reference sequence). This CDR3 comprises 15 residues. V dropped 3 bases and J dropped 5 bases, with 17 bases sitting between them. CDR3 sequence reads: CASSLGLLHRNEQYF. For the CDR3, the DNA is TGTGCCAGCAGCTTGGGCCTTCTCCATAGGAACGAGCAGTACTTC.

This clone was counted a single time. This chain uses TRBV14 with TRBJ1-1, with D perhaps matching TRBD1 (5 bases). The CDR3 has 13 amino acids. V was shortened by 2 bases and J by 9 bases, with 13 bases between the two germline ends. CDR1 and CDR2 from the germline V gene are SGHDN and FVKESK. In nucleotides, the CDR3 is TGTGCCAGCAGCCAATGGATGGGGGGGAAAGCTTTCTTT. Translating it yields CASSQWMGGKAFF. Using reference TRBV14 and TRBJ1-1 for the parts outside the CDR3, the full variable domain is EAGVTQFPSHSVIEKGQTVTLRCDPISGHDNLYWYRRVMGKEIKFLLHFVKESKQDESGMPNNRFLAERTGGTYSTLKVQPAELEDSGVYFCASSQWMGGKAFFGQGTRLTVV.

The chain recombines TRBV5-5 with TRBJ2-5, with D maybe TRBD1 (6 bases). V was cut by 2 bases and J by 5 bases, with 19 bases left in between. There are 16 residues in the CDR3. Per the germline V gene, CDR1 is SGHKS and CDR2 is YYEKEE (reference sequence). CDR3 nucleotide sequence: TGTGCCAGCAGCTTTGTTTATGGGGGCAACTTGGAGACCCAGTACTTC. Encoded protein: CASSFVYGGNLETQYF.

With respect to this clone: Additional DNA sequences in this sample encode the identical CDR3. The chain recombines TRBV9 with TRBJ2-3; 9 bases line up with TRBD2. Germline trimming cut 2 bases from V and 3 bases from J; bases unmatched to any gene: 1. Germline values: CDR1 SGDLS, CDR2 YYNGEE. The CDR3 has 14 amino acids. CDR3 amino acids: CASSVSGGTDTQYF. The CDR3 region has the DNA TGTGCCAGCAGCGTTAGCGGGGGAACAGATACGCAGTATTTT.

The chain employs TRBV29-1 and TRBJ1-1, with D perhaps matching TRBD1 (5 bases). The germline V and J ends were trimmed by 4 bases and 7 bases, with 7 bases remaining between them. Per germline, CDR1 SQVTM and CDR2 ANQGSEA. The CDR3 length is 10 residues. For the CDR3, the DNA is TGCAGCGTTGGGGGACTTGAAGCTTTCTTT. Its translation is CSVGGLEAFF.

V and J are TRBV7-9 and TRBJ1-2, with unresolved D. This CDR3 has 14 amino acids. V was trimmed by 3 bases and J by 0 bases, leaving 8 bases between them. Germline loops: CDR1 SEHNR, CDR2 FQNEAQ (reference sequence). The CDR3 DNA sequence: TGTGCCAGCAGCTTTTCCGGGGCTAACTATGGCTACACCTTC. Encoded protein: CASSFSGANYGYTF. Complete variable domain (other parts from reference TRBV7-9 and TRBJ1-2): DTGVSQNPRHKITKRGQNVTFRCDPISEHNRLYWYRQTLGQGPEFLTYFQNEAQLEKSRLLSDRFSAERPKGSFSTLEIQRTEQGDSAMYLCASSFSGANYGYTFGSGTRLTVV.

The CDR3 DNA follows: TGTGCCAGCAGTTACTCCACAGGCGAATACAATCAGCCCCAGCATTTT. Amino acids: CASSYSTGEYNQPQHF. The V and J genes are TRBV6-5 and TRBJ1-5, with D possibly being TRBD1 (5 bases). This CDR3 has 16 residues. Germline CDR1 is MNHEY and CDR2 is SVGAGI. V was shortened by 0 bases and J by 3 bases, with 12 bases between the two germline ends.

The chain employs TRBV7-2 and TRBJ1-2; D is perhaps TRBD1 (5 bases). This CDR3 contains 16 residues. The V end was cut by 6 bases, the J end by 2 bases, with 19 bases between. Per the germline V gene, CDR1 is SGHTA and CDR2 is FQGNSA. CDR3 amino acids: CASSLWGGLQNYGYTF. Here the CDR3 DNA reads TGTGCCAGCAGTCTATGGGGGGGACTCCAGAACTATGGCTACACCTTC.

CDR3 sequence: CASSYRDRNGNTIYF. CDR3 in DNA: TGTGCCAGCAGCTACCGGGACAGGAATGGAAACACCATATATTTT. This chain joins TRBV5-5 and TRBJ1-3; 8 bases are a match to TRBD1. The V gene end was trimmed by 3 bases and the J gene end by 3 bases; junction bases not matched to a gene: 5. Germline CDR1 SGHKS, CDR2 YYEKEE (reference sequence). The length of the CDR3 is 15 residues.

The chain carries TRBV5-4 and TRBJ1-2, with 7 nucleotides matching TRBD1. The CDR3 contains 14 residues. V was pared by 2 bases and J by 6 bases, with 7 bases of the junction left unmatched. The germline V gene encodes CDR1 SGHNT and CDR2 YYREEE (reference sequence). In DNA, the CDR3 is TGTGCCAGCAGCTTTCTGCAGGGGGTTGATGGCTACACCTTC. Its translation is CASSFLQGVDGYTF.

The CDR3 is CASSHISGTVNTEAFF. The CDR3 region has the DNA TGTGCCAGCAGCCACATCTCCGGGACAGTGAACACTGAAGCTTTCTTT. The rearrangement links TRBV7-8 to TRBJ1-1; 7 bases match TRBD1. Germline values: CDR1 SGHVS, CDR2 FQNEAQ. The V gene end was trimmed by 5 bases and the J gene end by 0 bases; junction bases not matched to a gene: 9. The CDR3 loop spans 16 amino acids.

This chain links TRBV3-1 (or the pseudogene TRBV3-2) with TRBJ2-3; 9 bases are shared with TRBD2. CDR1 and CDR2 (germline): LGHDT, YNNKEL (reference sequence). The V and J ends lost 4 bases and 0 bases, in that order; junction bases with no gene match: 5. The CDR3 has 16 residues. The CDR3 here is CASSPLAGTSTDTQYF. CDR3 in DNA: TGTGCCAGCAGCCCTCTAGCGGGAACAAGCACAGATACGCAGTATTTT.

This clone has only a few counts. The J gene is TRBJ2-2, the V gene TRBV10-1, with 8 bases lining up with TRBD1. The CDR3 contains 15 residues. CDR1 is WNHNN, CDR2 SYGVQD, per germline (reference sequence). J gave up 4 bases and V 6 bases, and 7 bases lay outside the gene matches. CDR3 coding DNA: TGCGCCAGCAGGGAGGACAGGGCGGGCACCGGGGAGCTGTTTTTT. Translating it yields CASREDRAGTGELFF.

V is TRBV20-1 and J is TRBJ1-2; 8 bases fit TRBD1. The CDR3 has 11 amino acids. Losses at the gene ends were 5 bases for V and 6 bases for J; bases not matched to a gene: 2. CDR1 is DFQATT and CDR2 is SNEGSKA in the germline V gene (reference sequence). CDR3 sequence: CSASTGDGYTF. CDR3 nucleotide sequence: TGCAGTGCTTCGACAGGGGATGGCTACACCTTC.